This T cell receptor (beta chain) was captured in a study of cytomegalovirus exposure and HLA in healthy donors. Study outcomes and limitations: There were 160 or so TCR beta chains listed as cytomegalovirus-associated.

In germline, CDR1 is SGHNT, CDR2 YYREEE (reference sequence). The V end was cut by 1 base, the J end by 1 base, with 8 bases between. The CDR3 totals 15 residues. In regard to this clone: Its antigen remains unidentified.

Vbeta (60) and Jbeta (13) primers were used in the PCR. Assay used: immunoSEQ multiplex PCR; TCRdb lists only in-frame clones, some missing. The data contain some 90,000 clones, over 60% of them singletons. The chain carries TRBV5-4 and TRBJ2-2; possible D gene TRBD1, 6 bases. This sequence was found in a boy aged 10-17 years in good health and CMV-seropositive. The sequenced material came from PBMCs. The CDR3 DNA is TGTGCCAGCAGCTTGTCAGGGGTGAACACCGGGGAGCTGTTTTTT. Amino acids: CASSLSGVNTGELFF. Based on the CDR3 plus reference TRBV5-4 and TRBJ2-2, the full variable domain is ETGVTQSPTHLIKTRGQQVTLRCSSQSGHNTVSWYQQALGQGPQFIFQYYREEENGRGNFPPRFSGLQFPNYSSELNVNALELDDSALYLCASSLSGVNTGELFFGEGSRLTVL.